This passage covers 16 T cell receptor beta chains from one sample sequenced in a study of human T cells and chemical hapten exposure. Time point: pre-sensitization, week 0. The treatment: therapeutic diphenylcyclopropenone sensitization with weekly scalp DPC. TCRdb re-called the RACE reads with MiXCR, one entry per CDR3 protein. Of tens of thousands of distinct CDR3 sequences listed, 9.6% are singletons. The sample here was whole blood, taken in connection with sensitization to the hapten diphenylcyclopropenone (DPC). These receptors originate from a middle-aged woman with alopecia areata. Some clones in this sample may be carry-over from other donors' samples.

Ten or more counts support this clonotype. V and J are TRBV6-1 and TRBJ1-2, with no clear D. V shed 3 bases and J shed 0 bases, with 8 bases lying between them. The CDR3 spans 14 residues. Germline V gene lookup returns CDR1 MNHNS and CDR2 SASEGT. CDR3 nucleotides: TGTGCCAGCAGTGAGGGCACTTCTAACTATGGCTACACCTTC. As protein: CASSEGTSNYGYTF.

The sample holds many counts of this clonotype. J is TRBJ1-5 and V is TRBV7-2; no clear D gene. Germline values: CDR1 SGHTA, CDR2 FQGNSA. The CDR3 has 14 residues. V lost 2 bases and J lost 5, with 10 bases in between. CDR3 sequence reads: CASSLNSVYQPQHF. CDR3 in DNA: TGTGCCAGCAGCTTAAACTCAGTTTATCAGCCCCAGCATTTT.

J is TRBJ1-2 and V is TRBV7-2; maybe TRBD1 (5 bases). V was trimmed by 5 bases and J by 2 bases, leaving 12 bases between them. Germline CDR1 SGHTA, CDR2 FQGNSA. The CDR3 totals 14 residues. CDR3 amino acids: CASSPQTVNYGYTF. DNA of the CDR3: TGTGCCAGCAGCCCGCAGACAGTGAACTATGGCTACACCTTC.

This clonotype was counted between two and nine times. This chain connects TRBV18 to TRBJ2-7, with D possibly TRBD2 on 6 matching bases. This CDR3 region has 12 residues. From germline, CDR1 is KGHSH and CDR2 LQKENI. Trimming stripped 6 bases from V and 3 bases from J, with 9 bases between. The chain's CDR3 is CASSPGDYEQYF. The CDR3 nucleotides are TGTGCCAGCTCCCCGGGAGACTACGAGCAGTACTTC.

This clonotype occurred many times. The CDR3 nucleotides read TGTGCCTGGAGTGCTACAGGAGGGGCCGGGGAGCTGTTTTTT. Translated, it gives CAWSATGGAGELFF. V gene TRBV30 combines with J gene TRBJ2-2; tentatively, D is TRBD2 (6 bases). The germline V and J ends were trimmed by 1 base and 6 bases, with 12 bases remaining between them. The CDR3 consists of 14 residues. Germline V gene lookup returns CDR1 GTSNPN and CDR2 SVGIG (reference sequence). Using reference TRBV30 and TRBJ2-2 for the parts outside the CDR3, the full variable domain is SQTIHQWPATLVQPVGSPLSLECTVEGTSNPNLYWYRQAAGRGLQLLFYSVGIGQISSEVPQNLSASRPQDRQFILSSKKLLLSDSGFYLCAWSATGGAGELFFGEGSRLTVL.

This clonotype appeared many times. The chain carries TRBV11-2 and TRBJ1-1; 9 bases line up with TRBD1. V lost 5 bases and J lost 10; bases outside the gene matches: 11. The CDR3 extends over 14 amino acids. Germline V gene sequence: CDR1 SGHAT, CDR2 FQNNGV. The CDR3: CASSLRSGTGPAFF. In DNA, the CDR3 is TGTGCCAGCAGCCTCCGATCCGGGACAGGGCCAGCTTTCTTT.

This clonotype was counted ten times or more. The rearrangement uses TRBV6-5 and TRBJ1-1; maybe TRBD1 (5 bases). Germline CDR1 is MNHEY and CDR2 is SVGAGI. The V end was cut by 6 bases, the J end by 4 bases, with 18 bases between. This CDR3 has 15 residues. CDR3 coding DNA: TGTGCCAGCAGCTCTACCGGAAGGGGCCGCACTGAAGCTTTCTTT. It is translated as CASSSTGRGRTEAFF.

In its sample, this clonotype was seen many times. The V and J genes are TRBV27 and TRBJ2-1, with D unclear. Germline lookup yields CDR1 MNHEY and CDR2 SMNVEV (reference sequence). V lost 4 bases, J lost 6 bases, and 16 bases lay in between. This CDR3 spans 15 amino acids. The CDR3 bases are TGTGCCAGCAGTTCGACTGGGCTAGGCTTCAATGAGCAGTTCTTC. Protein: CASSSTGLGFNEQFF.

V and J are TRBV6-2 or TRBV6-3 and TRBJ1-2, with no clear D. V gave up 1 base and J gave up 4 bases, with 16 bases separating them. Germline V gives CDR1 MNHEY, CDR2 SVGEGT. The CDR3 covers 16 residues. CDR3 region: CASSYYGPTPIYGYTF. The CDR3 bases are TGTGCCAGCAGTTACTACGGACCTACCCCCATCTATGGCTACACCTTC.

V and J are TRBV2 and TRBJ1-1; D may be TRBD1 (5 bases). The germline CDR1 and CDR2 sequences are SNHLY and FYNNEI. V shed 7 bases and J shed 1 base, with 16 bases lying between them. CDR3 length: 15 amino acids. The CDR3 loop reads CASTRRDGTNTEAFF. Written as DNA, the CDR3 is TGTGCCAGCACCCGACGGGACGGAACGAACACTGAAGCTTTCTTT.

This clonotype has ten or more counts. This sequence joins TRBV5-1 and TRBJ1-5, with 9 bases lining up with TRBD1. The CDR3 runs 14 residues. V dropped 4 bases and J dropped 6; count of bases not matched to a gene: 5. The germline CDR1 and CDR2 sequences are SGHRS and YFSETQ. CDR3 sequence (DNA): TGCGCCAGCAGCCGGGACAGGGAGGGTCAGCCCCAGCATTTT. Amino acids: CASSRDREGQPQHF.

About this clonotype: This may stem from a read error, because a much larger clone lies one nucleotide away. The V call is TRBV6-1, the J call TRBJ2-5, with 8 bases that match TRBD2. J lost 2 bases, V lost 7 bases, and 6 bases had no gene match. Per germline, CDR1 MNHNS and CDR2 SASEGT. There are 14 residues in the CDR3. CDR3 sequence: CASNHTGGQETQYF. The CDR3 DNA is TGTGCCAGCAACCATACGGGGGGGCAAGAGACCCAGTACTTC.

The table lists this clonotype with a few counts. The chain recombines TRBV10-3 with TRBJ2-7; D might be TRBD1 (5 bases). The CDR3 sequence is 15 residues long. Germline V gene sequence: CDR1 ENHRY, CDR2 SYGVKD. V lost 6 bases, J lost 0 bases, and 15 bases lay in between. The DNA for the CDR3 is TGTGCCATCAGCTTGGACACTTCCCCCTCCTACGAGCAGTACTTC. Its protein product is CAISLDTSPSYEQYF.

Ten or more counts support this clonotype. The chain uses TRBV12-3 or TRBV12-4 and TRBJ1-2, with 10 bases that match TRBD1. V gave up 4 bases and J gave up 11 bases; unmatched junction bases: 7. The CDR3 runs 13 residues. CDR3 sequence: CASSSTPGQGYTF. In nucleotides, the CDR3 is TGTGCCAGCAGTTCAACACCGGGACAGGGGTACACCTTC.

The sample holds many counts of this clonotype. The J gene is TRBJ2-7, the V gene TRBV20-1; 7 bases match TRBD2. Trimming at V came to 6 bases and at J to 0 bases, leaving 8 bases not matched to a gene. CDR1 and CDR2 from the germline V gene are DFQATT and SNEGSKA (reference sequence). The CDR3 has 14 residues. The CDR3 DNA follows: TGCAGTGCCCCCAAGCGGGGCAGCTCCTACGAGCAGTACTTC. Its protein is CSAPKRGSSYEQYF.

The chain uses TRBV29-1 and TRBJ1-6; D remains ambiguous. CDR1 and CDR2 (germline): SQVTM, ANQGSEA. The CDR3 has 15 amino acids. V was shortened by 6 bases and J by 0 bases, with 12 bases between the two germline ends. CDR3: CSVQVDNSYNSPLHF. As DNA, the CDR3 is TGCAGCGTACAAGTTGACAACTCCTATAATTCACCCCTCCACTTT.